The 7 T cell receptor beta chains below were found in one sample sequenced in a study of blood T cell repertoires in COVID-19. TCRdb's table, derived via immunoSEQ multiplex PCR, lists solely in-frame clones and lacks some. Here the sample spans roughly 290,000 clones, around 89% being singletons. Sequencing was done on a sample of peripheral blood. The source of these receptors is a man aged 25 to 40 with acute or convalescent COVID-19.

As concerns this clone: Other DNA sequences in the sample encode the same CDR3. The V and J genes are TRBV5-5 and TRBJ2-1; the match to TRBD1 covers 11 bases. This CDR3 comprises 20 residues. Per germline, CDR1 SGHKS and CDR2 YYEKEE (reference sequence). The J segment lost 6 bases and the V segment lost 2 bases, leaving 19 bases of the junction unmatched. CDR3 coding DNA: TGTGCCAGCAGCTTATTCGTCGCCACAAGACCCGGGACAGGGGGCAATGAGCAGTTCTTC. Protein sequence: CASSLFVATRPGTGGNEQFF.

The V gene is TRBV2, the J gene TRBJ1-1, with 8 positions matching TRBD1. There are 14 residues in the CDR3. Germline V gives CDR1 SNHLY, CDR2 FYNNEI. V shed 7 bases, J shed 4 bases, and the junction held 8 bases outside the gene matches. The CDR3 loop is CASTNTGQATEAFF. The CDR3 DNA is TGTGCCAGCACCAACACGGGACAGGCCACTGAAGCTTTCTTT.

The chain uses TRBV18 and TRBJ1-3; D might be TRBD1 (6 bases). V was trimmed by 3 bases and J by 0 bases, leaving 15 bases between them. CDR1 and CDR2 from the germline V gene are KGHSH and LQKENI. The CDR3 extends over 17 amino acids. The CDR3 spells CASSPQPQGSSGNTIYF. In DNA form, the CDR3 reads TGTGCCAGCTCACCTCAGCCACAGGGATCCTCTGGAAACACCATATATTTT.

The V and J genes are TRBV12-5 and TRBJ2-5, with 8 positions matching TRBD2. This CDR3 has 17 amino acids. Germline V CDR1 and CDR2: LGHNT, FRNRAP. V shed 4 bases, J shed 4 bases, and the junction held 14 bases outside the gene matches. In DNA form, the CDR3 reads TGTGCTAGTGGTTCGGATTGGTCGGGAGGGCCGGGAGAGACCCAGTACTTC. Protein: CASGSDWSGGPGETQYF.

The genes are TRBV6-5 and TRBJ1-4, with D unresolved. Germline CDR1 reads MNHEY; CDR2 reads SVGAGI. Trimming removed 6 bases from V and 5 bases from J, with 16 bases in between. This CDR3 has 15 residues. The CDR3 DNA is TGTGCCAGCAGCGGGAAGACGGTGATGAATGAAAAACTGTTTTTT. It yields the protein CASSGKTVMNEKLFF.

The genes are TRBV28 and TRBJ2-3, with TRBD2 matching over 7 bases. This CDR3 has 16 amino acids. The ends lost 5 bases at V and 5 bases at J; junction bases unmatched: 13. CDR1 is MDHEN, CDR2 SYDVKM, per germline. The CDR3 here is CASSPAAAGHEDTQYF. Written as DNA, the CDR3 is TGTGCCAGCAGTCCCGCCGCAGCGGGGCATGAAGATACGCAGTATTTT.

The CDR3 coding sequence is TGTGCCAGCAGTGAAGCAACTCTAGCGGTTTACAACGAGCAGTACTTC. Protein sequence: CASSEATLAVYNEQYF. The J gene is TRBJ2-7, the V gene TRBV6-1, with TRBD2 matching over 7 bases. Trimming at V came to 0 bases and at J to 5 bases, leaving 10 bases not matched to a gene. The CDR3 has 16 amino acids. CDR1 is MNHNS and CDR2 is SASEGT in the germline V gene.